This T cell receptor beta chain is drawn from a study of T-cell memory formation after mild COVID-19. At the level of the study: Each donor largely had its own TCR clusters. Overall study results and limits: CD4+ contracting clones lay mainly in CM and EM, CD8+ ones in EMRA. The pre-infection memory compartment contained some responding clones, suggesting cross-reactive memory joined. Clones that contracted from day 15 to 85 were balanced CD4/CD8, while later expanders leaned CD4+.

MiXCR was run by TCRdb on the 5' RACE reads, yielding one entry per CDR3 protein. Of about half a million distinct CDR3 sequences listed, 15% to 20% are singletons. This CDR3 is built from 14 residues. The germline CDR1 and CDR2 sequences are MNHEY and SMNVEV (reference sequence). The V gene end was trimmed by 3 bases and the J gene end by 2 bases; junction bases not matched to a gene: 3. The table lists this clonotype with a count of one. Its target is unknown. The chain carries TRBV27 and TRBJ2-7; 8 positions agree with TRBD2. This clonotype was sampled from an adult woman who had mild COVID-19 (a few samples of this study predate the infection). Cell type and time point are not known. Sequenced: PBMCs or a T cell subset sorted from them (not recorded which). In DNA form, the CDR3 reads TGTGCCAGCAGTTTCCGGGAGGGGCCCTACGAGCAGTACTTC. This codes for CASSFREGPYEQYF.